This entry lists 3 T cell receptor beta chains sequenced from one sample in a study of blood T cell repertoires in COVID-19. Some clones are missing from TCRdb's copy, which holds only in-frame ones; the method was immunoSEQ multiplex PCR. The data contain about 130,000 clones, about 80% of them seen just once; the ten biggest clones take up about 9.2%. The specimen was PBMCs or T cells enriched from blood (not recorded which). The receptors originated from a man aged 50 to 59 who had recovered from COVID-19.

The rearrangement links TRBV12-5 to TRBJ1-1; D is perhaps TRBD1 (6 bases). V was clipped by 7 bases and J by 0 bases, with 12 bases between them. CDR3 length: 14 amino acids. The germline V gene has CDR1 LGHNT and CDR2 FRNRAP. DNA of the CDR3: TGTGCTAGTGCCCTACAGGGAGTGAACACTGAAGCTTTCTTT. This translates into CASALQGVNTEAFF. Based on the CDR3 plus reference TRBV12-5 and TRBJ1-1, the full variable domain is DARVTQTPRHKVTEMGQEVTMRCQPILGHNTVFWYRQTMMQGLELLAYFRNRAPLDDSGMPKDRFSAEMPDATLATLKIQPSEPRDSAVYFCASALQGVNTEAFFGQGTRLTVV.

V usage is TRBV3-1 (or the pseudogene TRBV3-2) and J usage is TRBJ1-1, with D possibly TRBD1 on 5 matching bases. V lost 3 bases, J lost 4 bases, and 21 bases lay in between. Germline V gene data show CDR1 as LGHDT and CDR2 as YNNKEL (reference sequence). This CDR3 is 17 amino acids long. The CDR3 nucleotides are TGTGCCAGCAGCCACTTGGGGGGTAAGGGTGGTGGCACTGAAGCTTTCTTT. It specifies CASSHLGGKGGGTEAFF.

The rearrangement uses TRBV19 and TRBJ1-1; D might be TRBD1 (6 bases). Between the trimmed V and J ends, which lost 2 bases and 4 bases, there was a span of 11 bases. Germline loops: CDR1 LNHDA, CDR2 SQIVND (reference sequence). This CDR3 comprises 14 residues. CDR3 protein: CASSISFRGTEAFF. In DNA, the CDR3 is TGTGCCAGTAGTATATCCTTCAGGGGCACTGAAGCTTTCTTT.